The entry that follows covers one T cell receptor beta chain sequence. The antigen is unknown. The CDR3 totals 12 residues. Germline CDR1 GTSNPN, CDR2 SVGIG (reference sequence). The V end lost 2 bases, the J end lost 5 bases, and 9 bases lay between the germline ends. Both peripheral blood and punch biopsies of lesional scalp skin were obtained from patients who had alopecia areata. PBMCs were stained for CD3, CD4 and CD8, and CD4+ and CD8+ T cells were sorted. cDNA prepared by RNA extraction and subsequent reverse transcription served as the template for sequencing. Method: immunoSEQ multiplex PCR; TCRdb's copy keeps in-frame clones and lacks some. The sample holds 130,000 or so clones, more than 40% seen once. The data stem from a study of CD8+ T cells in alopecia areata. Looking at the study overall: Treated patients received oral tofacitinib, 5 to 10 mg twice daily. General observations from the study: Scalp sequencing captures resident alphabeta T cells of normal skin too.

Sequenced material: CD8+ T cells sorted from blood, taken at week 0. The chain combines TRBV30 with TRBJ1-2, with D perhaps matching TRBD1 (5 bases). The TCR comes from a human donor with alopecia areata. The CDR3 bases are TGTGCCTGGAGTCCTACAGGATATGGCTACACCTTC. It yields the protein CAWSPTGYGYTF.